This T cell receptor (beta chain) was found in a study of shared clonotypes between healthy human individuals. In the study overall: Each donor's CD4 naive and CD4 memory cells filled three plates apiece, CD8 naive two, and CD8 memory one.

Study observations and caveats: Lower generation probabilities were found for non-shared clonotypes than for those shared by all four donors.

The investigators split CD4+ cells into a CD45RA+ naive subset and a CD45RA-negative memory subset. Deep-level running was used for the assay. The table came from immunoSEQ multiplex PCR; TCRdb's copy has only in-frame clones and leaves some out. The sample lists about 2.4 million clones, 85% to 95% occurring once. V gave up 1 base and J gave up 6 bases, with 16 bases separating them. Germline V CDR1 and CDR2: SGDLS, YYNGEE. The CDR3 is 16 residues long. Of note for this clone: Its specificity is not known.

The sample was naive CD4+ T cells sorted from blood. The subset denotes: CD45RA+ positively selected. This rearrangement joins TRBV9 to TRBJ2-2, with D hard to call. This clonotype was obtained from a man aged 18 to 29 in good health. CDR3 sequence reads: CASSVRGGPESGELFF. The CDR3 nucleotides read TGTGCCAGCAGCGTAAGAGGCGGCCCCGAGTCCGGGGAGCTGTTTTTT.